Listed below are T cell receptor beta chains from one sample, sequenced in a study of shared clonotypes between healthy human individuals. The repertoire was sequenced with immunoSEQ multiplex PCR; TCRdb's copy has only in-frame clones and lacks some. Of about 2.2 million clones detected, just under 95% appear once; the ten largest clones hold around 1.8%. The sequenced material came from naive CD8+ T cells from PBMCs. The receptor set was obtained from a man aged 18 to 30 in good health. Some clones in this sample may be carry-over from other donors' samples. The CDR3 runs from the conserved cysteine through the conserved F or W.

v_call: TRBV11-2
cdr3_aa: CASTPWEYRGPPPEAFF

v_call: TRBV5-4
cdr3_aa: CASSHERNYGYTF

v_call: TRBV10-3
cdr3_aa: CAIPLGRSYGYTF

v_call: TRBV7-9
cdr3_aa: CASSLGGVAGGASYEQYF

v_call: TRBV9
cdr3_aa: CASSVAGGPIGELFF

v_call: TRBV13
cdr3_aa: CASSLKSRTGFFTDTQYF

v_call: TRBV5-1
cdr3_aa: CASSLVAGRVVNQPQHF

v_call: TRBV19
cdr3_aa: CASSPTSGRFNEQFF

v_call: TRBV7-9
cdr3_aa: CASSLSQTSPNTGELFF

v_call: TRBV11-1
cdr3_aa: CASRALDGGANEKLFF